A single sample is the source of the 20 T cell receptor beta chains below, sequenced in a study of cytotoxic CD8 clonotypes in ibrutinib-treated CLL. TCRdb's copy holds only in-frame clones and misses some; the assay was immunoSEQ multiplex PCR. The profile shows around 97,000 clones, 70% to 80% of them singletons. The source material was PBMCs, sampled after 12 months of ibrutinib treatment. The source of these receptors is a human donor with chronic lymphocytic leukemia.

The chain links TRBV5-4 to TRBJ1-5; D might be TRBD1 (6 bases). The CDR3 extends over 12 amino acids. CDR1 and CDR2 from the germline V gene are SGHNT and YYREEE (reference sequence). The germline V and J ends were trimmed by 9 bases and 4 bases, with 11 bases remaining between them. This CDR3 reads CAMGAQNQPQHF. The CDR3 DNA reads TGTGCCATGGGGGCCCAAAATCAGCCCCAGCATTTT.

CDR3: CASSLVIDEQYF. CDR3 DNA sequence: TGTGCCAGCAGCTTAGTGATTGACGAGCAGTACTTC. This sequence joins TRBV7-9 and TRBJ2-7; D not certain. V lost 1 base and J 5 bases, leaving 6 bases between the germline ends. CDR1 SEHNR and CDR2 FQNEAQ come from the germline V gene (reference sequence). The CDR3 runs 12 residues. Full variable domain (remainder filled in from reference TRBV7-9 and TRBJ2-7): DTGVSQNPRHKITKRGQNVTFRCDPISEHNRLYWYRQTLGQGPEFLTYFQNEAQLEKSRLLSDRFSAERPKGSFSTLEIQRTEQGDSAMYLCASSLVIDEQYFGPGTRLTVT.

This clone was picked up a small number of times. The rearrangement links TRBV29-1 to TRBJ2-7; 7 positions agree with TRBD1. The V gene end was trimmed by 6 bases and the J gene end by 2 bases; junction bases not matched to a gene: 7. Germline CDR1 reads SQVTM; CDR2 reads ANQGSEA. The CDR3 is 13 amino acids. This chain's CDR3 is CSVQGMGTYEQYF. CDR3 in DNA: TGCAGCGTACAGGGGATGGGGACCTACGAGCAGTACTTC.

The CDR3 DNA reads TGTGCCAGCCGGGCAGGTGCTTCTGGAAACACCATATATTTT. It yields the protein CASRAGASGNTIYF. The chain is built from TRBV7-8 and TRBJ1-3; no definite D call. Germline V CDR1 and CDR2: SGHVS, FQNEAQ. The V end lost 8 bases, the J end lost 1 base, and 12 bases lay between the germline ends. This CDR3 comprises 14 residues.

CDR3 amino acids: CASSEAGSVHNSPLHF. DNA for the CDR3: TGTGCCAGCAGTGAAGCGGGCAGCGTCCATAATTCACCCCTCCACTTT. V is TRBV6-1 and J is TRBJ1-6; D is undetermined. Trimming removed 0 bases at V and 5 bases at J, with 11 bases between. CDR1 is MNHNS, CDR2 SASEGT, per germline. CDR3 length equals 16 residues.

The J gene is TRBJ1-2, the V gene TRBV28; 7 bases map to TRBD1. Germline assignment: CDR1 MDHEN and CDR2 SYDVKM. Unmatched junction bases numbered 3, after V lost 5 bases and J lost 0 bases. This CDR3 contains 14 residues. This CDR3 reads CASSGTATNYGYTF. As DNA, the CDR3 is TGTGCCAGCAGTGGGACAGCTACTAACTATGGCTACACCTTC.

J is TRBJ2-1 and V is TRBV7-9; 9 bases line up with TRBD1. The CDR3 is 17 amino acids. Germline V gene data show CDR1 as SEHNR and CDR2 as FQNEAQ (reference sequence). The V gene end was trimmed by 5 bases and the J gene end by 0 bases; junction bases not matched to a gene: 8. The CDR3 region is CASSPRTGEGSYNEQFF. For the CDR3, the DNA is TGTGCCAGCAGCCCACGGACAGGGGAAGGCTCCTACAATGAGCAGTTCTTC. The full variable domain, with the rest looked up from reference TRBV7-9 and TRBJ2-1, is DTGVSQNPRHKITKRGQNVTFRCDPISEHNRLYWYRQTLGQGPEFLTYFQNEAQLEKSRLLSDRFSAERPKGSFSTLEIQRTEQGDSAMYLCASSPRTGEGSYNEQFFGPGTRLTVL.

In its sample, this clone was seen a few times. The V gene is TRBV4-1, the J gene TRBJ2-6; TRBD1 matches 11 bases. Germline V gene data show CDR1 as MGHRA and CDR2 as YSYEKL. Trimming cost V 4 bases and J 2 bases; bases outside gene matches: 4. There are 17 residues in the CDR3. This CDR3 reads CASSRDRGTTGANVLTF. The CDR3, as DNA: TGCGCCAGCAGCCGGGACAGGGGGACTACTGGGGCCAACGTCCTGACTTTC.

This chain connects TRBV7-2 to TRBJ1-1; 9 nucleotides align to TRBD1. CDR1 is SGHTA, CDR2 FQGNSA, per germline. The CDR3 covers 15 residues. With 2 bases clipped from V and 5 bases from J, the junction kept 6 bases outside the gene matches. Here the CDR3 DNA reads TGTGCCAGCAGCTTATCGGGGACAGGGAATACTGAAGCTTTCTTT. It specifies CASSLSGTGNTEAFF.

This chain connects TRBV4-1 to TRBJ2-1; TRBD2 agrees at 12 bases. Germline V gene data show CDR1 as MGHRA and CDR2 as YSYEKL. Trimming cost V 0 bases and J 6 bases; bases outside gene matches: 9. This CDR3 is 18 amino acids long. This chain's CDR3 is CASSQETPSSGGGNEQFF. CDR3 DNA: TGCGCCAGCAGCCAAGAAACCCCCTCTAGCGGGGGGGGCAATGAGCAGTTCTTC.

This chain uses TRBV6-1 with TRBJ1-5; D uncertain. Germline CDR1 MNHNS, CDR2 SASEGT. V gave up 2 bases and J gave up 6 bases, with 8 bases separating them. CDR3 length: 13 amino acids. The CDR3 is CASSESRSQPQHF. In DNA form, the CDR3 reads TGTGCCAGCAGTGAAAGTCGCAGTCAGCCCCAGCATTTT.

The chain couples TRBV4-2 to TRBJ2-5, with a tentative D call TRBD2 (5 bases). V was trimmed by 2 bases and J by 5 bases, leaving 12 bases between them. Germline assignment: CDR1 LGHNA and CDR2 YNFKEQ. The CDR3 runs to 14 residues. CDR3 loop: CASSQMYRGETQYF. Written as DNA, the CDR3 is TGTGCCAGCAGCCAAATGTACCGCGGGGAGACCCAGTACTTC.

V gene TRBV9 combines with J gene TRBJ2-1, with D possibly TRBD1 on 6 matching bases. CDR1 and CDR2 (germline): SGDLS, YYNGEE. The CDR3 has 16 amino acids. The germline V and J ends were trimmed by 0 bases and 7 bases, with 17 bases remaining between them. The CDR3 reads CASSVAFVTRGNEQFF. CDR3 nucleotide sequence: TGTGCCAGCAGCGTAGCTTTTGTGACGAGGGGGAATGAGCAGTTCTTC.

This clone was observed once. The chain carries TRBV18 and TRBJ2-7; D remains unclear. Germline V gene data show CDR1 as KGHSH and CDR2 as LQKENI. V was clipped by 2 bases and J by 2 bases, with 13 bases between them. The CDR3 is made up of 15 amino acids. The CDR3 region has the DNA TGTGCCAGCTCACCAGGCCTACGGCATGCCTACGAGCAGTACTTC. Protein sequence: CASSPGLRHAYEQYF. Using reference TRBV18 and TRBJ2-7 for the parts outside the CDR3, the full variable domain is NAGVMQNPRHLVRRRGQEARLRCSPMKGHSHVYWYRQLPEEGLKFMVYLQKENIIDESGMPKERFSAEFPKEGPSILRIQQVVRGDSAAYFCASSPGLRHAYEQYFGPGTRLTVT.

The chain carries TRBV7-2 and TRBJ1-3, with D perhaps matching TRBD1 (5 bases). Trimming removed 1 base from V and 1 base from J, with 14 bases in between. CDR3 size: 17 residues. Germline V CDR1 and CDR2: SGHTA, FQGNSA. The CDR3, as DNA: TGTGCCAGCAGCTTAGTATACCCCCCAGGGTCTGGAAACACCATATATTTT. This codes for CASSLVYPPGSGNTIYF.

This chain joins TRBV16 and TRBJ1-1; D not resolved. The V gene's germline CDR1 is KGHSY and CDR2 FQNENV. The germline V and J ends were trimmed by 3 bases and 9 bases, with 14 bases remaining between them. This CDR3 has 13 residues. Here the CDR3 DNA reads TGTGCCAGCAGCCATTCTAGCCAGAGTAAAGCTTTCTTT. Protein sequence: CASSHSSQSKAFF. The entire variable domain, with the rest obtained from reference TRBV16 and TRBJ1-1, is as follows: GEEVAQTPKHLVRGEGQKAKLYCAPIKGHSYVFWYQQVLKNEFKFLISFQNENVFDETGMPKERFSAKCLPNSPCSLEIQATKLEDSAVYFCASSHSSQSKAFFGQGTRLTVV.

The chain employs TRBV11-3 and TRBJ2-7; D uncertain. The V end lost 3 bases, the J end lost 5 bases, and 5 bases lay between the germline ends. Germline CDR1 is SGHNT and CDR2 is YENEEA. CDR3 length: 11 residues. CDR3 DNA: TGTGCCAGCAGCTTTCGGGACGAGCAGTACTTC. Its translation: CASSFRDEQYF.

This chain connects TRBV4-2 to TRBJ1-2; 10 bases line up with TRBD1. V lost 4 bases and J lost 3; bases outside the gene matches: 5. Germline assignment: CDR1 LGHNA and CDR2 YNFKEQ. The CDR3 has 15 residues. CDR3 nucleotides: TGTGCCAGCAGCCCCATGACAGGGGGCTACTATGGCTACACCTTC. This sequence encodes CASSPMTGGYYGYTF.

The V call is TRBV7-9, the J call TRBJ1-2, with D perhaps TRBD1 (5 bases). This CDR3 contains 13 residues. The V end was cut by 2 bases, the J end by 6 bases, with 10 bases between. CDR1 is SEHNR, CDR2 FQNEAQ, per germline (reference sequence). Written as DNA, the CDR3 is TGTGCCAGCAGCTTATGGGGGTGGGATGGCTACACCTTC. Translation gives CASSLWGWDGYTF.

This clone appeared a few times. The rearrangement uses TRBV4-2 and TRBJ1-2; no clear D gene. The CDR3 has 14 amino acids. V was cut by 4 bases and J by 0 bases, with 9 bases left in between. Germline CDR1 reads LGHNA; CDR2 reads YNFKEQ. The CDR3 coding sequence is TGTGCCAGCAGCCCGACGGATCCTAACTATGGCTACACCTTC. Protein sequence: CASSPTDPNYGYTF.